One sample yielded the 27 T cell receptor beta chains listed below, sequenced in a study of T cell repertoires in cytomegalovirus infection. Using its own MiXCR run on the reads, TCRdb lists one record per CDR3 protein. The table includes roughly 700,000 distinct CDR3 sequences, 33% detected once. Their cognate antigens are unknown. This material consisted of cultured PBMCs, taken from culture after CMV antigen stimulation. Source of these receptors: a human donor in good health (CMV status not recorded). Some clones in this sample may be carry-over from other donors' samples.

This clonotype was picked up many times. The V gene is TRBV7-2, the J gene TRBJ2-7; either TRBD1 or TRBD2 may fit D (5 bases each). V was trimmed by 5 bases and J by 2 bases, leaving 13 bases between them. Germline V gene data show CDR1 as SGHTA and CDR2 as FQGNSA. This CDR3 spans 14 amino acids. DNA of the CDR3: TGTGCCAGCAGCCACCGGGACGGAGCCTACGAGCAGTACTTC. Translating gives CASSHRDGAYEQYF.

Here the CDR3 reads CASSPRDGPYEQYF. The CDR3 region has the DNA TGCGCCAGCAGCCCACGGGACGGCCCCTACGAGCAGTACTTC. The chain links TRBV4-1 to TRBJ2-7; D possibly matches TRBD1 or TRBD2 (5 bases each). Looked up from germline, CDR1 is MGHRA and CDR2 is YSYEKL. The CDR3 spans 14 residues. Between the trimmed V and J ends, which lost 4 bases and 2 bases, there was a span of 12 bases.

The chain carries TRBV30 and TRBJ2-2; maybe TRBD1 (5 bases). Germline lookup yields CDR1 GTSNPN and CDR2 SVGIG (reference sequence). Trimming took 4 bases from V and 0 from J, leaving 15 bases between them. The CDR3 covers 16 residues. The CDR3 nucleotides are TGTGCCTGGATCCCCGGCGAGACAGCGAACACCGGGGAGCTGTTTTTT. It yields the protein CAWIPGETANTGELFF.

The CDR3 sequence: CSVEDWRGTQYF. DNA for the CDR3: TGCAGCGTTGAAGATTGGAGGGGCACGCAGTATTTT. The chain carries TRBV29-1 and TRBJ2-3; a possible D gene is TRBD2 (6 bases). This CDR3 region has 12 residues. CDR1 SQVTM and CDR2 ANQGSEA come from the germline V gene. The V end lost 0 bases, the J end lost 9 bases, and 10 bases lay between the germline ends.

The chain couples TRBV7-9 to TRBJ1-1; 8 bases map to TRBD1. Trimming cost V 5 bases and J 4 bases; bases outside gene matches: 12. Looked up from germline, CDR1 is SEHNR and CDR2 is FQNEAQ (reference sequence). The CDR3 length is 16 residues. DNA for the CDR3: TGTGCCAGCAGCGAAACAGGGGGTAGACCAAGCACTGAAGCTTTCTTT. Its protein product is CASSETGGRPSTEAFF.

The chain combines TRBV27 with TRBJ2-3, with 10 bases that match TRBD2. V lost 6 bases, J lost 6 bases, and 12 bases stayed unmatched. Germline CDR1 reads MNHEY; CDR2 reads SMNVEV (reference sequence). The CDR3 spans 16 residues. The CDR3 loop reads CASRRISGGVPDTQYF. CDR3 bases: TGTGCCAGCAGGCGGATAAGCGGGGGGGTTCCGGATACGCAGTATTTT.

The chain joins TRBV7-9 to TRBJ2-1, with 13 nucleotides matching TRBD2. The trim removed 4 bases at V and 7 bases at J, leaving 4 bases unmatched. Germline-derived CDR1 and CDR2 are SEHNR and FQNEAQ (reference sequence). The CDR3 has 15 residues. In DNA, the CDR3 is TGTGCCAGCAGCTCGACTAGCGGGAGGATTAATGAGCAGTTCTTC. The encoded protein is CASSSTSGRINEQFF.

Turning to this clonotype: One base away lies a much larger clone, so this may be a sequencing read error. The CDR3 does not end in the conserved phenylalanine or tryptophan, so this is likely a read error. The CDR3 is CASSLAPLAGRIEQFS. CDR3 DNA: TGTGCCAGCAGCTTAGCCCCGCTAGCGGGACGCATTGAGCAGTTCTCC. The chain couples TRBV7-2 to TRBJ2-1; 9 bases line up with TRBD2. CDR1 SGHTA and CDR2 FQGNSA come from the germline V gene. The CDR3 sequence is 16 residues long. V lost 0 bases to trimming and J lost 9 bases; unmatched junction nucleotides: 9.

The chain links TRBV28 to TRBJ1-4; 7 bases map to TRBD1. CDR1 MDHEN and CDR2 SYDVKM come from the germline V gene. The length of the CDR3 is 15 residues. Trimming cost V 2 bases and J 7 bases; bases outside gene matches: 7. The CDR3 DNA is TGTGCCAGCAGTTTACCCGACAGGGTGGGTGAAAAACTGTTTTTT. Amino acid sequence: CASSLPDRVGEKLFF.

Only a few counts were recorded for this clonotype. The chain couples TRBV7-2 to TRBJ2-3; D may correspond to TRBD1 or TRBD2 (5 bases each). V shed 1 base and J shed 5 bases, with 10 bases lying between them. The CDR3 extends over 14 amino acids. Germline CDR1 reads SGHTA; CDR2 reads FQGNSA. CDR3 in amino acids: CASSLGGFRDTQYF. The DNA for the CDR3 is TGTGCCAGCAGCTTAGGGGGGTTTCGAGATACGCAGTATTTT. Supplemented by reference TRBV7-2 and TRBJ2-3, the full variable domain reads GAGVSQSPSNKVTEKGKDVELRCDPISGHTALYWYRQSLGQGLEFLIYFQGNSAPDKSGLPSDRFSAERTGGSVSTLTIQRTQQEDSAVYLCASSLGGFRDTQYFGPGTRLTVL.

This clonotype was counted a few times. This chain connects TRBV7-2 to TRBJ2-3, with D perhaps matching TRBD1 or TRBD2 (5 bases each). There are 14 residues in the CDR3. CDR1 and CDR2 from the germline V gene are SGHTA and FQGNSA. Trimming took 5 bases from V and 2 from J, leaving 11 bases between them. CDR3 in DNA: TGTGCCAGCAGCCAGGGACGGGTCACAGATACGCAGTATTTT. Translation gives CASSQGRVTDTQYF.

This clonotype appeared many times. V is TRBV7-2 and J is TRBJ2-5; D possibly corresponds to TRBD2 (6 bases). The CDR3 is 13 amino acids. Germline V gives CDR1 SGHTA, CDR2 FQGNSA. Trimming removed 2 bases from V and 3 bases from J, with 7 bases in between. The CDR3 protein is CASSLRREETQYF. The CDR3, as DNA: TGTGCCAGCAGCTTAAGGAGGGAAGAGACCCAGTACTTC.

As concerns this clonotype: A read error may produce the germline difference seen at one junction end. Here the CDR3 DNA reads TGTGCCAGCAGCTTTTTATCCGGGGCCGGAGATACGCAGTATTTT. It codes for CASSFLSGAGDTQYF. V usage is TRBV5-3 and J usage is TRBJ2-3, with D possibly being TRBD1 or TRBD2 (5 bases each). TRBV5-3 is noted as an ORF with a role that remains uncertain. The CDR3 is 15 amino acids.

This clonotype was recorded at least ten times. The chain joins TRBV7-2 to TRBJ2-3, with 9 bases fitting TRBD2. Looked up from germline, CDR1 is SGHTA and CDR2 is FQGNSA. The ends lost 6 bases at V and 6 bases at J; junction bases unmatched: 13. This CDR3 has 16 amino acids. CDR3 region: CASSTGAGGPYDTQYF. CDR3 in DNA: TGTGCCAGCAGTACAGGTGCGGGAGGGCCTTATGATACGCAGTATTTT.

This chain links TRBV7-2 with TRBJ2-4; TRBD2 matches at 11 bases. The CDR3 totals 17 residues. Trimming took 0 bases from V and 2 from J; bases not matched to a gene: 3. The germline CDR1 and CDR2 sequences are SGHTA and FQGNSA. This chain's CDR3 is CASSLAASGGTKNIQYF. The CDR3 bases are TGTGCCAGCAGCTTAGCTGCTAGCGGGGGGACCAAAAACATTCAGTACTTC.

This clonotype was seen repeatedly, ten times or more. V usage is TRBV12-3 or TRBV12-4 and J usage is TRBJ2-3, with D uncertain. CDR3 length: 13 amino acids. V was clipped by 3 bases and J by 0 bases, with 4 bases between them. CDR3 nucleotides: TGTGCCAGCAGTTTTGGTAGCACAGATACGCAGTATTTT. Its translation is CASSFGSTDTQYF.

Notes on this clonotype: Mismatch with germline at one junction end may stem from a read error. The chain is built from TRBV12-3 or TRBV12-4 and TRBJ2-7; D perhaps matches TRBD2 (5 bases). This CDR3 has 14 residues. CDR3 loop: CASSPRVLAFEQYF. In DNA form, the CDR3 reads TGCGCCAGCAGCCCGAGGGTTCTGGCCTTCGAGCAGTACTTC.

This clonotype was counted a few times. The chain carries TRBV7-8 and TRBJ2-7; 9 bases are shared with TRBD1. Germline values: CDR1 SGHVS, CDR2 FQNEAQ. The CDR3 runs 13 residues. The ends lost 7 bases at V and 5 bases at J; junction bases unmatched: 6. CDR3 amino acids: CASNGQGIDEQYF. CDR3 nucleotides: TGTGCCAGCAACGGACAGGGGATCGACGAGCAGTACTTC.

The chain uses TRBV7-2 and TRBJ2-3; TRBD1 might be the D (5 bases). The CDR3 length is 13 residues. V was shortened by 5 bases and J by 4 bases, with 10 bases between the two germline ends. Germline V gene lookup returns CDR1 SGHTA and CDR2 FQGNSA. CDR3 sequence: CASSPRVADTQYF. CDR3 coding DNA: TGTGCCAGCAGCCCCAGGGTGGCAGATACGCAGTATTTT.

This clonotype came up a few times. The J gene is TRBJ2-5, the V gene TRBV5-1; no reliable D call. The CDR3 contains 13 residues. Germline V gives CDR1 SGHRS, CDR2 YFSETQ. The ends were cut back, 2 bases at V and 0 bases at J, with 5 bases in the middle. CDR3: CASSFADQETQYF. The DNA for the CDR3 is TGCGCCAGCAGCTTTGCAGACCAAGAGACCCAGTACTTC.

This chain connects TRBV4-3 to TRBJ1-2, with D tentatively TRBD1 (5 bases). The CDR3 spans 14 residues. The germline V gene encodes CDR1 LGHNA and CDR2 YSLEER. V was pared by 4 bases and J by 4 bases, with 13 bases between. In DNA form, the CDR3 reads TGCGCCAGCAGCCGGGGGACGGGGTCCTATGGCTACACCTTC. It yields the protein CASSRGTGSYGYTF.

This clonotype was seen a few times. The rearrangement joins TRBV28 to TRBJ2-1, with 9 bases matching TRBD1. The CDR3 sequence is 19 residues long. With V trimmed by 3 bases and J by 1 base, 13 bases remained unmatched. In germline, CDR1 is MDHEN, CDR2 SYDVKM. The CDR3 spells CASSFQSSQGALSYNEQFF. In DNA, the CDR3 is TGTGCCAGCAGTTTTCAATCCTCACAGGGGGCGTTGTCCTACAATGAGCAGTTCTTC.

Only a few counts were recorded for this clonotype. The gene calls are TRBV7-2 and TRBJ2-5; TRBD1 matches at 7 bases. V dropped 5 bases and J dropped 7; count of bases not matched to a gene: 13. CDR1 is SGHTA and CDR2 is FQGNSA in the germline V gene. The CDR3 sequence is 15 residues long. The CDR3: CASSARGQVPLTQYF. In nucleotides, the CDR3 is TGTGCCAGCAGCGCAAGGGGGCAGGTACCGTTGACCCAGTACTTC. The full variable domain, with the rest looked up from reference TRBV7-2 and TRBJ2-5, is GAGVSQSPSNKVTEKGKDVELRCDPISGHTALYWYRQSLGQGLEFLIYFQGNSAPDKSGLPSDRFSAERTGGSVSTLTIQRTQQEDSAVYLCASSARGQVPLTQYFGPGTRLLVL.

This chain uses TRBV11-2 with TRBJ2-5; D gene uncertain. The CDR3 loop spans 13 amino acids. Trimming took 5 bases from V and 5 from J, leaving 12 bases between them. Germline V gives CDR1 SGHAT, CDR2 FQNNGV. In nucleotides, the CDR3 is TGTGCCAGCAGCCCCAGGATGGGTGAGACCCAGTACTTC. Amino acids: CASSPRMGETQYF.

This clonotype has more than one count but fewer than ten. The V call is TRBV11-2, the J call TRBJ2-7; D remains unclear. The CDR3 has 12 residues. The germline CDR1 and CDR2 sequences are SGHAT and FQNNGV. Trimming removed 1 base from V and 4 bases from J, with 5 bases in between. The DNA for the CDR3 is TGTGCCAGCAGCTTAGCAGCTTACGAGCAGTACGTC. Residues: CASSLAAYEQYV.

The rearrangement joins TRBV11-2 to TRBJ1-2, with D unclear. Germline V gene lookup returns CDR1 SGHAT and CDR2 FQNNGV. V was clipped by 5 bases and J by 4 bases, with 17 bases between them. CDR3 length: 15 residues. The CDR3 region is CASSPQLGASYGYTF. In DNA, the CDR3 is TGTGCCAGCAGCCCCCAGTTAGGCGCCAGCTATGGCTACACCTTC.

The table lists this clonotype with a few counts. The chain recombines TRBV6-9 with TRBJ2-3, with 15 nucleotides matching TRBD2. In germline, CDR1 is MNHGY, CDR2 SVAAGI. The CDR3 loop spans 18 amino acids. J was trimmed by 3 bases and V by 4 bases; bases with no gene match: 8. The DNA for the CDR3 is TGTGCCAGCAGTTCGTTACCGGGACTAGCGGGAGGAACAGATACGCAGTATTTT. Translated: CASSSLPGLAGGTDTQYF.